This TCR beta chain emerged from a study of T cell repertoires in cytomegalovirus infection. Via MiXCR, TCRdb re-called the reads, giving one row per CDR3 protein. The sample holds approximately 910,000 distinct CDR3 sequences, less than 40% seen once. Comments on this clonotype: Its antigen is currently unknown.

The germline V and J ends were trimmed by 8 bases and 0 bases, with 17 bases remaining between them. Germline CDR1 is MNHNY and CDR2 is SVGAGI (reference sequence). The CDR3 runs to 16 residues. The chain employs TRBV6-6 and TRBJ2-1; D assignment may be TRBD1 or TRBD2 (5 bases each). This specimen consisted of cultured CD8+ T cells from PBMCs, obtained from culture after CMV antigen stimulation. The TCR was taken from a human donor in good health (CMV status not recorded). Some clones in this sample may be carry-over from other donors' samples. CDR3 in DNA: TGTGCCAGCGAGGGGTTCACGTACAGCTCCTACAATGAGCAGTTCTTC. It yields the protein CASEGFTYSSYNEQFF.